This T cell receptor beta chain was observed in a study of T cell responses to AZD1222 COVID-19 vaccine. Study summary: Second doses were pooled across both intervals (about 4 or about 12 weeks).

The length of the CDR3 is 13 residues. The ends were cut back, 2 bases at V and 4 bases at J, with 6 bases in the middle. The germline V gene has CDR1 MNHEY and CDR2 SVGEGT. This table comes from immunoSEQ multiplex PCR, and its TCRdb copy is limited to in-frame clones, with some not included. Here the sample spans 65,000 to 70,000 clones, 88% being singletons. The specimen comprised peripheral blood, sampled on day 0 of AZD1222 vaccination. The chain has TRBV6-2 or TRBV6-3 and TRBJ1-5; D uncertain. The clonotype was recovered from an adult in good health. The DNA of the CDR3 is TGTGCCAGCAGTTACCGAGAGAATCAGCCCCAGCATTTT. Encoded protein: CASSYRENQPQHF.